This TCR beta chain was identified in a study of blood T cell repertoires in COVID-19. Method: immunoSEQ multiplex PCR; TCRdb's copy keeps in-frame clones and lacks some. The sample lists tens of thousands of clones, 80% to 90% occurring once. This CDR3 comprises 17 residues. Germline-derived CDR1 and CDR2 are WNHNN and SYGVQD (reference sequence). The ends were cut back, 10 bases at V and 3 bases at J, with 26 bases in the middle. Input material: peripheral blood. The sequence derives from a man in his fifties or sixties with acute or convalescent COVID-19. This chain connects TRBV10-1 to TRBJ2-3; D possibly corresponds to TRBD2 (6 bases). This CDR3 reads CATRTGTREKPTDTQYF. As DNA, the CDR3 is TGCGCCACCAGAACCGGGACGCGGGAAAAGCCAACAGATACGCAGTATTTT.